This TCR beta chain was identified during a study of T cells after yellow fever vaccination. Broader study findings: After the booster, nearly 98% of CD4 and more than 85% of CD8 primary-response clones were re-detected.

In regard to this clonotype: Its antigen is not known.

A universal primer site and UMIs were added as TCR cDNA was made by 5'RACE template switching. Via MiXCR, TCRdb re-called the 5' RACE reads, giving one row per CDR3 protein. This table holds around 610,000 distinct CDR3 sequences, approximately 12% found once. Between the trimmed V and J ends, which lost 1 base and 7 bases, there was a span of 14 bases. The CDR3 totals 14 residues. The germline V gene has CDR1 MDHEN and CDR2 SYDVKM. This rearrangement joins TRBV28 to TRBJ2-7, with a possible D match to TRBD1 (5 bases). Sample: PBMCs, taken on the day of the yellow fever booster vaccination. The receptor was isolated from a man aged 30 to 45 who received the YFV17D yellow fever vaccine. The CDR3 loop is CASSLSLGAREQYF. CDR3 coding DNA: TGTGCCAGCAGTTTATCCCTTGGGGCTCGGGAGCAGTACTTC.